This T cell receptor (beta chain) derives from a study of shared clonotypes between healthy human individuals. Germline CDR1 is SNHLY and CDR2 is FYNNEI. V trimming: 7 bases; J trimming: 3 bases; junction bases outside the gene matches: 4. The CDR3 runs 15 residues. Deep was the level at which the assay was run. Data came from immunoSEQ multiplex PCR; TCRdb stores just in-frame clones and leaves some out. The sample carries roughly 1,600,000 clones, 98% to 99% recorded once. The genes are TRBV2 and TRBJ2-5; 14 bases align to TRBD2. The sequencing sample was made of naive CD4+ T cells sorted from blood. Subset indicated: CD45RA+ positively selected. The sequence was collected from a man aged 25 to 40 in good health. The CDR3 nucleotides are TGTGCCAGCATTAAGGGACTAGCGGGAGAAGAGACCCAGTACTTC. Its protein is CASIKGLAGEETQYF.